The table lists the clone carrying this T cell receptor beta chain with many counts. Its specificity is not known. A constant-region primer served to make TCR beta cDNA from roughly 480 ng total RNA. Libraries covering TCR beta were generated through three nested multiplex PCR rounds (using a slightly modified ARM-PCR). TCRdb re-analysed the multiplex PCR reads in MiXCR, keeping a single row per CDR3 protein. Found here are some 200,000 distinct CDR3 sequences, roughly 61% of them singletons; the top ten hold about 7.1%. For blood RNA, unsorted whole blood served as the source, and germline DNA was extracted too. Every patient had chronic HBV infection and was treatment-naive. This sample was taken from a study of tumor-infiltrating lymphocytes in primary liver carcinoma. About the research overall: Yields of productive TCRbeta reads ranged from roughly 3.5 to 7.13 million per sample and were similar across tissue types.

Study observations and caveats: Reduced overlap was seen in tumor-adjacent and tumor-blood pairs versus tumor region pairs. Against blood, tumors held a significantly higher top-250-clone fraction (p = 0.039).

The sample was peripheral blood. The clonotype originates from a woman aged 55-70 years with primary liver carcinoma and hepatitis B virus infection.

CDR3 sequence reads: CAISDLAGSYEQYF. Written as DNA, the CDR3 is TGTGCCATCAGTGATCTAGCGGGGTCCTACGAGCAGTACTTC. The chain has TRBV10-3 and TRBJ2-7; 9 bases are shared with TRBD2. This CDR3 has 14 residues. Germline CDR1 reads ENHRY; CDR2 reads SYGVKD. J gave up 1 base and V 3 bases, and 1 base lay outside the gene matches.